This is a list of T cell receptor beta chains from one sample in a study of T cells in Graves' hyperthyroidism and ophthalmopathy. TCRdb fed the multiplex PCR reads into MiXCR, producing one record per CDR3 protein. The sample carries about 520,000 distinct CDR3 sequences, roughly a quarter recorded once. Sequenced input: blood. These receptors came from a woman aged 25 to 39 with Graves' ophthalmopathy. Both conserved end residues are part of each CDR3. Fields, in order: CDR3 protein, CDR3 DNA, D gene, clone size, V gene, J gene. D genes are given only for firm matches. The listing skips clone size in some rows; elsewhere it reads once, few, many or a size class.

CDR3aa: CASSLLLAESYEQYF; CDR3nt: TGTGCCAGCAGCTTATTATTAGCAGAAAGCTACGAGCAGTACTTC; d_gene: -; abundance: -; v_gene: TRBV7-9; j_gene: TRBJ2-7
CDR3aa: CARPGQGIPYGYTF; CDR3nt: TGTGCCAGACCCGGACAGGGCATCCCCTATGGCTACACCTTC; d_gene: TRBD1; abundance: few; v_gene: TRBV12-3/TRBV12-4; j_gene: TRBJ1-2
CDR3aa: CASSLSGGHGYTF; CDR3nt: TGTGCCAGCAGTCTATCGGGGGGGCATGGCTACACCTTC; d_gene: -; abundance: many; v_gene: TRBV27; j_gene: TRBJ1-2
CDR3aa: CASSSHREEGGTEAFF; CDR3nt: TGTGCCAGCAGCAGTCACAGGGAGGAAGGAGGCACTGAAGCTTTCTTT; d_gene: -; abundance: -; v_gene: TRBV27; j_gene: TRBJ1-1
CDR3aa: CASSLGSNTIYF; CDR3nt: TGTGCCAGCAGCTTAGGGAGTAACACCATATATTTT; d_gene: -; abundance: many; v_gene: TRBV7-8; j_gene: TRBJ1-3
CDR3aa: CSVRAGTDSYEQYF; CDR3nt: TGCAGCGTCCGAGCCGGGACAGACTCCTACGAGCAGTACTTC; d_gene: TRBD1; abundance: many; v_gene: TRBV29-1; j_gene: TRBJ2-7
CDR3aa: CASRTNPDRGGGYTF; CDR3nt: TGTGCCAGCAGAACGAACCCGGACAGGGGAGGTGGCTACACCTTC; d_gene: TRBD1; abundance: many; v_gene: TRBV6-2/TRBV6-3; j_gene: TRBJ1-2
CDR3aa: CSVTTASLTRAFF; CDR3nt: TGCAGTGTCACGACAGCCAGTCTTACTAGAGCTTTCTTT; d_gene: -; abundance: many; v_gene: TRBV20-1; j_gene: TRBJ1-1
CDR3aa: CASSLSGTGDGYTF; CDR3nt: TGTGCCAGCAGCTTATCCGGGACAGGGGATGGCTACACCTTC; d_gene: TRBD1; abundance: many; v_gene: TRBV7-3; j_gene: TRBJ1-2
CDR3aa: CSARDFRGSAGSNQPQHF; CDR3nt: TGCAGTGCTAGAGATTTCCGGGGATCGGCAGGTAGCAATCAGCCCCAGCATTTT; d_gene: -; abundance: many; v_gene: TRBV20-1; j_gene: TRBJ1-5
CDR3aa: CASSQEVRGGVDTQYF; CDR3nt: TGCGCCAGCAGCCAAGAAGTGCGGGGGGGCGTAGATACGCAGTATTTT; d_gene: TRBD2; abundance: few; v_gene: TRBV4-3; j_gene: TRBJ2-3
CDR3aa: CASSLSGLPYEQYF; CDR3nt: TGTGCCAGCAGTTTGTCAGGGTTGCCCTACGAGCAGTACTTC; d_gene: -; abundance: -; v_gene: TRBV12-3/TRBV12-4; j_gene: TRBJ2-7
CDR3aa: CASSVAGGTQETQYF; CDR3nt: TGTGCCAGCAGTGTGGCAGGGGGTACCCAAGAGACCCAGTACTTC; d_gene: TRBD1; abundance: many; v_gene: TRBV6-1; j_gene: TRBJ2-5
CDR3aa: CAIRTGTSGGIYEQYF; CDR3nt: TGTGCCATTCGTACCGGGACTAGCGGGGGGATCTACGAGCAGTACTTC; d_gene: TRBD2; abundance: -; v_gene: TRBV10-3; j_gene: TRBJ2-7
CDR3aa: CASSIGRNYGYTF; CDR3nt: TGTGCCAGTAGTATCGGCAGGAACTATGGCTACACCTTC; d_gene: -; abundance: many; v_gene: TRBV19; j_gene: TRBJ1-2
CDR3aa: CSGTVDVFPAMNTEAFF; CDR3nt: TGCAGCGGAACGGTTGATGTGTTCCCCGCGATGAACACTGAAGCTTTCTTT; d_gene: -; abundance: -; v_gene: TRBV29-1; j_gene: TRBJ1-1
CDR3aa: CASSQESGGQETQYF; CDR3nt: TGTGCCAGCAGCCAAGAATCTGGGGGACAAGAGACCCAGTACTTC; d_gene: -; abundance: many; v_gene: TRBV4-2; j_gene: TRBJ2-5
CDR3aa: CSAKAGLTEAFF; CDR3nt: TGCAGTGCTAAAGCTGGGTTAACTGAAGCTTTCTTT; d_gene: -; abundance: few; v_gene: TRBV20-1; j_gene: TRBJ1-1
CDR3aa: CASSIVDGSTEAFF; CDR3nt: TGTGCCAGTAGTATAGTGGACGGATCCACTGAAGCTTTCTTT; d_gene: -; abundance: many; v_gene: TRBV19; j_gene: TRBJ1-1
CDR3aa: CASSQEWEEWSSYEQYF; CDR3nt: TGTGCCAGCAGCCAAGAATGGGAGGAATGGAGCTCCTACGAGCAGTACTTC; d_gene: -; abundance: many; v_gene: TRBV4-2; j_gene: TRBJ2-7
CDR3aa: CASSQVRDTEAFF; CDR3nt: TGTGCCAGCAGCCAAGTGAGGGACACTGAAGCTTTCTTT; d_gene: -; abundance: many; v_gene: TRBV3-1; j_gene: TRBJ1-1
CDR3aa: CASSPGTGITGELFF; CDR3nt: TGTGCCAGCAGTCCCGGGACAGGGATCACCGGGGAGCTGTTTTTT; d_gene: TRBD1; abundance: many; v_gene: TRBV6-1; j_gene: TRBJ2-2
CDR3aa: CASSLAGAGGSEGEQYF; CDR3nt: TGTGCCAGCAGTTTGGCAGGAGCAGGGGGATCGGAAGGTGAGCAGTACTTC; d_gene: TRBD1; abundance: many; v_gene: TRBV28; j_gene: TRBJ2-7
CDR3aa: CASSFIVRPEAFF; CDR3nt: TGTGCCAGCAGCTTTATAGTCAGGCCTGAAGCTTTCTTT; d_gene: -; abundance: many; v_gene: TRBV7-2; j_gene: TRBJ1-1
CDR3aa: CAWNELRVSGEQYF; CDR3nt: TGTGCCTGGAACGAGTTGCGGGTGTCGGGGGAGCAGTACTTC; d_gene: -; abundance: -; v_gene: TRBV30; j_gene: TRBJ2-7
CDR3aa: CSASPSGSGSYEQYF; CDR3nt: TGCAGTGCTAGCCCAAGCGGGAGTGGGTCCTACGAGCAGTACTTC; d_gene: TRBD2; abundance: once; v_gene: TRBV20-1; j_gene: TRBJ2-7
CDR3aa: CASSSRTGARGYTF; CDR3nt: TGTGCCAGCAGTTCCCGGACAGGGGCACGCGGCTACACCTTC; d_gene: TRBD1; abundance: -; v_gene: TRBV6-2/TRBV6-3; j_gene: TRBJ1-2
CDR3aa: CASASLAGGGETQYF; CDR3nt: TGCGCCAGTGCGAGTCTGGCGGGGGGTGGTGAGACCCAGTACTTC; d_gene: TRBD2; abundance: many; v_gene: TRBV4-1; j_gene: TRBJ2-5
CDR3aa: CASSYSGQGLVNPEAFF; CDR3nt: TGTGCCAGCAGTTACTCTGGTCAGGGGTTAGTTAACCCTGAAGCTTTCTTT; d_gene: -; abundance: many; v_gene: TRBV6-5; j_gene: TRBJ1-1
CDR3aa: CASSLGIGNYGYTF; CDR3nt: TGCGCCAGCAGCTTGGGGATTGGTAACTATGGCTACACCTTC; d_gene: -; abundance: few; v_gene: TRBV5-1; j_gene: TRBJ1-2
CDR3aa: CASSPWGGGFSGNTIYF; CDR3nt: TGTGCCAGCAGCCCATGGGGGGGCGGGTTCTCTGGAAACACCATATATTTT; d_gene: -; abundance: -; v_gene: TRBV7-8; j_gene: TRBJ1-3
CDR3aa: CSAPGRGGADGYTF; CDR3nt: TGCAGTGCCCCTGGGAGGGGGGGCGCGGATGGCTACACCTTC; d_gene: -; abundance: few; v_gene: TRBV20-1; j_gene: TRBJ1-2
CDR3aa: CAWVNSAASYEQYF; CDR3nt: TGTGCCTGGGTGAATTCGGCAGCTTCCTACGAGCAGTACTTC; d_gene: -; abundance: -; v_gene: TRBV30; j_gene: TRBJ2-7
CDR3aa: CASSYEGIAQHF; CDR3nt: TGTGCCAGCAGTTACGAGGGAATAGCCCAGCATTTT; d_gene: -; abundance: few; v_gene: TRBV6-2/TRBV6-3; j_gene: TRBJ1-5
CDR3aa: CASTPGTGGGYETQYF; CDR3nt: TGTGCCAGCACCCCCGGGACAGGGGGTGGTTATGAGACCCAGTACTTC; d_gene: TRBD1; abundance: -; v_gene: TRBV12-3/TRBV12-4; j_gene: TRBJ2-5
CDR3aa: CSAYKQGLSGYTF; CDR3nt: TGCAGTGCTTACAAACAGGGGTTATCTGGCTACACCTTC; d_gene: TRBD1; abundance: many; v_gene: TRBV20-1; j_gene: TRBJ1-2
CDR3aa: CSVESGQGAYEQYF; CDR3nt: TGCAGCGTTGAATCAGGACAGGGGGCTTACGAGCAGTACTTC; d_gene: TRBD1; abundance: few; v_gene: TRBV29-1; j_gene: TRBJ2-7
CDR3aa: CASTLEYDRTSRNTIYF; CDR3nt: TGTGCCAGCACCCTAGAATACGACAGGACATCTAGAAACACCATATATTTT; d_gene: -; abundance: many; v_gene: TRBV12-3/TRBV12-4; j_gene: TRBJ1-3
CDR3aa: CASSDPSGNTEAFF; CDR3nt: TGTGCCAGCAGTGATCCGAGTGGTAACACTGAAGCTTTCTTT; d_gene: -; abundance: many; v_gene: TRBV2; j_gene: TRBJ1-1
CDR3aa: CASSAGTGEAFF; CDR3nt: TGTGCCAGCAGTGCCGGGACAGGGGAGGCTTTCTTT; d_gene: TRBD1; abundance: many; v_gene: TRBV27; j_gene: TRBJ1-1
CDR3aa: CASSFSVTSGRARSYEQYF; CDR3nt: TGTGCCAGCAGTTTCTCGGTAACTAGCGGGAGGGCCAGGTCCTACGAGCAGTACTTC; d_gene: TRBD2; abundance: -; v_gene: TRBV28; j_gene: TRBJ2-7
CDR3aa: CASSFRASAFF; CDR3nt: TGTGCCAGCAGTTTTAGGGCATCAGCTTTCTTT; d_gene: -; abundance: few; v_gene: TRBV28; j_gene: TRBJ1-1
CDR3aa: CASSEGELTAYEQYF; CDR3nt: TGTGCCAGCAGTGAAGGGGAACTGACTGCCTACGAGCAGTACTTC; d_gene: -; abundance: many; v_gene: TRBV25-1; j_gene: TRBJ2-7
CDR3aa: CASTLRGQGQNTEAFF; CDR3nt: TGTGCCAGCACCCTCCGGGGACAGGGGCAGAACACTGAAGCTTTCTTT; d_gene: TRBD1; abundance: few; v_gene: TRBV28; j_gene: TRBJ1-1
CDR3aa: CASSPRVARETQYF; CDR3nt: TGTGCCAGCAGCCCCAGGGTGGCTCGGGAGACCCAGTACTTC; d_gene: -; abundance: many; v_gene: TRBV4-2; j_gene: TRBJ2-5
CDR3aa: CASSSSGGRGNTEAFF; CDR3nt: TGTGCCAGCAGTTCCTCTGGAGGGCGGGGGAACACTGAAGCTTTCTTT; d_gene: -; abundance: many; v_gene: TRBV6-5; j_gene: TRBJ1-1